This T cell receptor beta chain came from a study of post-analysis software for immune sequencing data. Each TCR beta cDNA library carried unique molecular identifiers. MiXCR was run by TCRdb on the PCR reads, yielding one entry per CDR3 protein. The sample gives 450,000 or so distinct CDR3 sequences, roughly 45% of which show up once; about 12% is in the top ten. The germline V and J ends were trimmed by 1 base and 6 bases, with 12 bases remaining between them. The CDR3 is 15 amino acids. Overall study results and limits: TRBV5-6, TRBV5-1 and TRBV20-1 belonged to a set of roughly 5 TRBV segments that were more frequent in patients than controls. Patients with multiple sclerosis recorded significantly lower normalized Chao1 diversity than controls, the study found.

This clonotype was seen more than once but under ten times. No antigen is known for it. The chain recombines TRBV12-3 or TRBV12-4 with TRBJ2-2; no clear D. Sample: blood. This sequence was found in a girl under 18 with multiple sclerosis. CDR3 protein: CASSLVVGKAGELFF. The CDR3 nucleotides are TGTGCCAGCAGTTTAGTCGTGGGAAAGGCCGGGGAGCTGTTTTTT.